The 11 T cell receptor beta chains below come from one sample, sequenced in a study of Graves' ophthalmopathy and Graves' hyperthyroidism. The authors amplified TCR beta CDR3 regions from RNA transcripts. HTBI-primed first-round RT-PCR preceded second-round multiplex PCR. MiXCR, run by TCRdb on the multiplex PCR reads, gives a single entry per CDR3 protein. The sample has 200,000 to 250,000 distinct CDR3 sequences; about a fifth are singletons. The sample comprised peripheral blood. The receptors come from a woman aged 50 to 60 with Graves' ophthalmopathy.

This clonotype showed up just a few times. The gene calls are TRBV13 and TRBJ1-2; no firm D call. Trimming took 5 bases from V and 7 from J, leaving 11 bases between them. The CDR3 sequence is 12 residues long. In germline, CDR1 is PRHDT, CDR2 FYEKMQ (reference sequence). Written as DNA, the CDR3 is TGTGCCAGCAGCGCCCGGAGTGTTGGCTACACCTTC. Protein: CASSARSVGYTF.

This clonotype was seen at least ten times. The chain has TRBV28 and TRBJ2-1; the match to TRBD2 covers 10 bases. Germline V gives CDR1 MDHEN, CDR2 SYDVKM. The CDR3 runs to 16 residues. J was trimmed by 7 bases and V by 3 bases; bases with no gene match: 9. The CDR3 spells CASSLFVAGGGNEQFF. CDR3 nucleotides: TGTGCCAGCAGTTTGTTCGTAGCGGGAGGAGGTAATGAGCAGTTCTTC. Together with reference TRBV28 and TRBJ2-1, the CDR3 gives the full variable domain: DVKVTQSSRYLVKRTGEKVFLECVQDMDHENMFWYRQDPGLGLRLIYFSYDVKMKEKGDIPEGYSVSREKKERFSLILESASTNQTSMYLCASSLFVAGGGNEQFFGPGTRLTVL.

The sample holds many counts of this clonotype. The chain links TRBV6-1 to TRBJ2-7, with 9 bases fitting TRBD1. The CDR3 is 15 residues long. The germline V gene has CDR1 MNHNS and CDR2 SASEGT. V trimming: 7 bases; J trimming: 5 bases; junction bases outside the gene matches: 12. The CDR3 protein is CASKPSGTGLNEQYF. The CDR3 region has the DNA TGTGCCAGCAAACCCTCCGGGACAGGGCTGAACGAGCAGTACTTC.

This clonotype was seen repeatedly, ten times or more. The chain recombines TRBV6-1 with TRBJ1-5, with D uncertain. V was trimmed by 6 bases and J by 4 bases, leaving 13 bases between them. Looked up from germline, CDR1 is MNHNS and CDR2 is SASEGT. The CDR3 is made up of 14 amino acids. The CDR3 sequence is CASRDGRVNQPQHF. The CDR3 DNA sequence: TGTGCCAGCAGAGATGGACGGGTGAATCAGCCCCAGCATTTT.

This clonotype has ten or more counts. CDR3 residues: CASTVRGLAGSGELFF. The CDR3 DNA is TGTGCCAGCACCGTTAGGGGACTAGCGGGGTCCGGGGAGCTGTTTTTT. V is TRBV12-3 or TRBV12-4 and J is TRBJ2-2; the match to TRBD2 covers 13 bases. The CDR3 totals 16 residues. V was clipped by 7 bases and J by 6 bases; unmatched bases: 8.

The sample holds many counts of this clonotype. CDR3 coding DNA: TGCAGTGCTAGACGCGGGAGGGCCGAGGAGACCCAGTACTTC. It translates to CSARRGRAEETQYF. V and J are TRBV20-1 and TRBJ2-5; 9 nucleotides align to TRBD2. J lost 5 bases, V lost 2 bases, and 6 bases had no gene match. CDR3 length equals 14 residues. The germline gives CDR1 DFQATT, CDR2 SNEGSKA (reference sequence).

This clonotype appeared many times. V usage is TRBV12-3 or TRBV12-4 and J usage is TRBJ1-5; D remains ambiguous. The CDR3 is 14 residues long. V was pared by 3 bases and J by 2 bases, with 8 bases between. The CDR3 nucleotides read TGTGCCAGCAGTTTGGGGTGGGGCAATCAGCCCCAGCATTTT. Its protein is CASSLGWGNQPQHF.

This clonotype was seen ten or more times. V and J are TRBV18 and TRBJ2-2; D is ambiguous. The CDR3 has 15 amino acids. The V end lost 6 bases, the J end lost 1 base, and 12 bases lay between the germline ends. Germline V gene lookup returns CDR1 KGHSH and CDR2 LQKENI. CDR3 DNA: TGTGCCAGCTCCCAAAGTCCAGGGAACACCGGGGAGCTGTTTTTT. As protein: CASSQSPGNTGELFF.

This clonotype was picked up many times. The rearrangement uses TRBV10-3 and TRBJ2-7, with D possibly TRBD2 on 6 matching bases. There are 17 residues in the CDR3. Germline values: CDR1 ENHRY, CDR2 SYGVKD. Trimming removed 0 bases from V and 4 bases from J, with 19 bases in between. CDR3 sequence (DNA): TGTGCCATCAGTGAGTCGGGGGGTTCGGACTACGTTTACGAGCAGTACTTC. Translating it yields CAISESGGSDYVYEQYF.

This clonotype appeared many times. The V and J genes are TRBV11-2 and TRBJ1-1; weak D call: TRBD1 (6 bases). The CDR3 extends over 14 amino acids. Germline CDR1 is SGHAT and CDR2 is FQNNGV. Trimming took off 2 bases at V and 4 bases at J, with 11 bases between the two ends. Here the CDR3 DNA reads TGTGCCAGCAGCTTAACGGGGGCTGTCACTGAAGCTTTCTTT. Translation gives CASSLTGAVTEAFF.

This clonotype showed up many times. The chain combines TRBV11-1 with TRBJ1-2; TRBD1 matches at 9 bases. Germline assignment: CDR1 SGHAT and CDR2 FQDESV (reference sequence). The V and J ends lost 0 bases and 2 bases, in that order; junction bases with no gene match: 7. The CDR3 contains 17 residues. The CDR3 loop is CASSLASGTGRNYGYTF. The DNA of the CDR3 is TGTGCCAGCAGCTTAGCATCCGGGACAGGGAGAAACTATGGCTACACCTTC.